This T cell receptor beta chain is from a study of blood T cell repertoires in COVID-19. For the study at large: Researchers got acute and convalescent COVID-19 samples from the United States, Italy and Spain. T cells, B-cell-depleted T cells, or PBMCs supplied cDNA or gDNA.

Methods used by the authors: Amplification of reference gene primers provided the estimated nucleated cell counts. The protocol was immunoSEQ multiplex PCR, while the TCRdb copy is restricted to in-frame clones and leaves out a portion. V and J calls and clone size follow that table, whereas D and trimming were derived from the DNA. In the table there are 15,000 to 20,000 clones, 88% of which are singletons. Sample: peripheral blood. The TCR comes from a human donor in a cohort sampled during active COVID-19.

The CDR3 coding sequence is TGTGCCAGCAGTCTGACAGCGACCGCTGAAGCTTTCTTT. The encoded protein is CASSLTATAEAFF. V is TRBV12-3 or TRBV12-4 and J is TRBJ1-1, with D perhaps TRBD1 (5 bases). V was clipped by 5 bases and J by 6 bases, with 13 bases between them. This CDR3 contains 13 residues.